This T cell receptor (beta chain) originates from a study of shared clonotypes between healthy human individuals. About this clone: Its antigen is unknown.

Study-wide results and limits: Across subsets, estimated richness was generally greater for naive than for memory populations. Large sequencing depth failed to make sorted-subset sequencing complete, rarefaction showed.

Sequenced by immunoSEQ multiplex PCR; TCRdb stores in-frame clones only, minus some. The sample yields some 100,000 clones, around 68% seen once. This TCR was sampled from a woman aged 25 to 39 in good health. The sequenced material came from memory CD8+ T cells sorted from blood. Subset indicated: CD45RO+ cells pooled with CCR7-negative TemRA cells.

The CDR3 nucleotides read TGTGCCAGCAGCCCATGGGGGACTCGAAACACAGATACGCAGTATTTT. As protein: CASSPWGTRNTDTQYF. The chain couples TRBV7-9 to TRBJ2-3, with D possibly being TRBD2 (6 bases). Trimming pared 5 bases from V and 2 bases from J, leaving 17 bases between. Germline-derived CDR1 and CDR2 are SEHNR and FQNEAQ (reference sequence). The CDR3 is 16 residues long.